These 19 T cell receptor beta chains were all obtained from the same sample, sequenced in a study of Tregs in tolerant kidney transplant recipients. Clones were read by immunoSEQ multiplex PCR, and TCRdb kept only the in-frame ones, dropping some. In the table there are about 61,000 clones, roughly 88% of which are singletons. This sample comprised Tregs from blood, obtained before the transplant. The receptors were sampled from a human donor who received a combined kidney and bone marrow transplant.

This clone has more than one count but fewer than ten. The chain employs TRBV7-2 and TRBJ2-5; D unclear. Per germline, CDR1 SGHTA and CDR2 FQGNSA. The V gene lost 1 base and the J gene lost 5 bases, with 17 bases spanning the gap. The CDR3 has 16 amino acids. The CDR3: CASSLGVRNARETQYF. CDR3 in DNA: TGTGCCAGCAGCTTAGGGGTTCGGAATGCGAGGGAGACCCAGTACTTC.

This chain joins TRBV2 and TRBJ2-7; tentatively, D is TRBD1 (6 bases). V was shortened by 3 bases and J by 2 bases, with 14 bases between the two germline ends. Germline-derived CDR1 and CDR2 are SNHLY and FYNNEI. This CDR3 region has 15 residues. CDR3 bases: TGTGCCAGCAGTGACTACAGGGTGAGAGCCTACGAGCAGTACTTC. It yields the protein CASSDYRVRAYEQYF.

CDR3 sequence (DNA): TGTGCCGGTGCGGCCGACAGCCTGTTCTATGGCTACACCTTC. Its translation: CAGAADSLFYGYTF. The genes are TRBV2 and TRBJ1-2, with a possible D match to TRBD1 (5 bases). Between the trimmed V and J ends, which lost 11 bases and 4 bases, there was a span of 20 bases. The CDR3 sequence is 14 residues long. Germline CDR1 is SNHLY and CDR2 is FYNNEI. Drawing the rest from reference TRBV2 and TRBJ1-2, the complete variable domain is EPEVTQTPSHQVTQMGQEVILRCVPISNHLYFYWYRQILGQKVEFLVSFYNNEISEKSEIFDDQFSVERPDGSNFTLKIRSTKLEDSAMYFCAGAADSLFYGYTFGSGTRLTVV.

J is TRBJ1-5 and V is TRBV4-3; a weak D match, TRBD1 (6 bases). Trimming took off 0 bases at V and 6 bases at J, with 12 bases between the two ends. Per germline, CDR1 LGHNA and CDR2 YSLEER. The CDR3 has 15 residues. CDR3 region: CASSQDWAGVQPQHF. Here the CDR3 DNA reads TGCGCCAGCAGCCAAGACTGGGCAGGGGTTCAGCCCCAGCATTTT.

The chain combines TRBV28 with TRBJ2-1; D might be TRBD2 (6 bases). In germline, CDR1 is MDHEN, CDR2 SYDVKM. Trimming removed 1 base from V and 7 bases from J, with 14 bases in between. This CDR3 contains 15 residues. CDR3 sequence reads: CASSLFTGVRNEQFF. The CDR3 DNA reads as TGTGCCAGCAGTTTATTTACGGGGGTGAGGAATGAGCAGTTCTTC.

The chain couples TRBV2 to TRBJ2-1; the D gene is possibly TRBD2 (10 bases). Germline-derived CDR1 and CDR2 are SNHLY and FYNNEI. V lost 3 bases to trimming and J lost 9 bases, with 39 bases between them. The CDR3 sequence is 22 residues long. Written as DNA, the CDR3 is TGTGCCAGCAGTGATGAAGGTTTCGGGACAGGGTCGTTCCTAGCGGGAGTAGGTGAGCAGTTCTTC. Translation gives CASSDEGFGTGSFLAGVGEQFF. Based on the CDR3 plus reference TRBV2 and TRBJ2-1, the full variable domain is EPEVTQTPSHQVTQMGQEVILRCVPISNHLYFYWYRQILGQKVEFLVSFYNNEISEKSEIFDDQFSVERPDGSNFTLKIRSTKLEDSAMYFCASSDEGFGTGSFLAGVGEQFFGPGTRLTVL.

V is TRBV5-1 and J is TRBJ2-1; D is undetermined. Looked up from germline, CDR1 is SGHRS and CDR2 is YFSETQ. CDR3 length: 14 residues. Trimming left V 0 bases short and J 9 bases short, with 13 bases between. The CDR3 sequence is CASSLGLSSGEQFF. CDR3 in DNA: TGCGCCAGCAGCTTGGGACTGTCCTCAGGTGAGCAGTTCTTC.

This clone was seen more than once but under ten times. The chain links TRBV5-4 to TRBJ1-1; D is undetermined. This CDR3 contains 13 residues. Germline V gene data show CDR1 as SGHNT and CDR2 as YYREEE (reference sequence). V shed 0 bases and J shed 0 bases, with 3 bases lying between them. The CDR3 region is CASSLDLNTEAFF. The CDR3, as DNA: TGTGCCAGCAGCTTGGACTTGAACACTGAAGCTTTCTTT.

This chain joins TRBV9 and TRBJ2-3, with D perhaps matching TRBD1 (7 bases). The CDR3 has 17 residues. V was clipped by 0 bases and J by 5 bases, with 19 bases between them. From germline, CDR1 is SGDLS and CDR2 YYNGEE. The CDR3 coding sequence is TGTGCCAGCAGCGTAGGTCCCCCGGGGGCAGGGGGAGATACGCAGTATTTT. This sequence encodes CASSVGPPGAGGDTQYF.

The chain links TRBV18 to TRBJ1-2, with D unresolved. This CDR3 comprises 15 residues. Germline CDR1 is KGHSH and CDR2 is LQKENI. Deletions cut 0 bases from V and 2 bases from J, with 10 bases between. Here the CDR3 reads CASSPPAGENYGYTF. CDR3 in DNA: TGTGCCAGCTCACCACCAGCAGGAGAGAACTATGGCTACACCTTC.

The rearrangement links TRBV11-2 to TRBJ2-1; TRBD2 agrees at 7 bases. The CDR3 consists of 16 residues. Germline CDR1 and CDR2: SGHAT and FQNNGV. Losses at the gene ends were 5 bases for V and 12 bases for J; bases not matched to a gene: 19. CDR3 region: CASSVARAGTRLAQFF. The CDR3 bases are TGTGCCAGCAGCGTAGCCCGAGCGGGGACTCGACTGGCGCAGTTCTTC.

The chain links TRBV6-5 to TRBJ2-2; D possibly uses TRBD1 or TRBD2 (6 bases each). Per germline, CDR1 MNHEY and CDR2 SVGAGI. V lost 8 bases and J 6 bases, leaving 19 bases between the germline ends. This CDR3 is built from 15 residues. This CDR3 reads CASSGGSKFAGELFF. CDR3 DNA sequence: TGTGCCAGCTCCGGGGGCTCGAAGTTCGCCGGGGAGCTGTTTTTT.

This clone was observed a single time. This chain links TRBV7-2 with TRBJ2-7; D assignment may be TRBD1 or TRBD2 (6 bases each). There are 15 residues in the CDR3. In germline, CDR1 is SGHTA, CDR2 FQGNSA. V lost 3 bases and J 2 bases, leaving 14 bases between the germline ends. The chain's CDR3 is CASSLIAEGAYEQYF. The DNA for the CDR3 is TGTGCCAGCAGCTTGATAGCGGAGGGGGCCTACGAGCAGTACTTC.

The chain combines TRBV27 with TRBJ2-2; D unclear. Germline V gene data show CDR1 as MNHEY and CDR2 as SMNVEV (reference sequence). The CDR3 has 14 amino acids. V was cut by 0 bases and J by 1 base, with 3 bases left in between. Written as DNA, the CDR3 is TGTGCCAGCAGTTTATCAGTGAACACCGGGGAGCTGTTTTTT. The encoded protein is CASSLSVNTGELFF.

The CDR3 reads CASSFFGRAGGETQYF. Here the CDR3 DNA reads TGTGCCAGCAGTTTTTTCGGTCGGGCGGGTGGGGAGACCCAGTACTTC. This chain uses TRBV27 with TRBJ2-5, with TRBD2 as a possible D gene (5 bases). CDR1 and CDR2 from the germline V gene are MNHEY and SMNVEV (reference sequence). The germline V and J ends were trimmed by 3 bases and 5 bases, with 19 bases remaining between them. The CDR3 is 16 residues long.

For the CDR3, the DNA is TGCGCCAGCAGCAATCAGGGAAAGAGGGATGGCTACACCTTC. This sequence encodes CASSNQGKRDGYTF. The chain couples TRBV4-1 to TRBJ1-2; possibly TRBD1 for D (5 bases). The CDR3 spans 14 residues. The germline CDR1 and CDR2 sequences are MGHRA and YSYEKL. V lost 5 bases, J lost 6 bases, and 16 bases lay in between.

The chain is built from TRBV7-9 and TRBJ1-1; possible D gene TRBD1, 5 bases. The CDR3 covers 17 residues. The germline V and J ends were trimmed by 1 base and 3 bases, with 18 bases remaining between them. Germline lookup yields CDR1 SEHNR and CDR2 FQNEAQ (reference sequence). The CDR3 bases are TGTGCCAGCAGCTTAGGTGGTGGGGCAGGGTGGGACACTGAAGCTTTCTTT. Protein sequence: CASSLGGGAGWDTEAFF.

This clone was detected a few times. This chain connects TRBV19 to TRBJ1-5; maybe TRBD1 (5 bases). The CDR3 runs 18 residues. V was trimmed by 3 bases and J by 6 bases, leaving 24 bases between them. Germline CDR1 and CDR2: LNHDA and SQIVND (reference sequence). In DNA, the CDR3 is TGTGCCAGTAGTATCCCCCTGGGTCAGGGAGAGGCCAGTCAGCCCCAGCATTTT. Translation gives CASSIPLGQGEASQPQHF.

The chain couples TRBV18 to TRBJ2-7, with D perhaps assigned TRBD1 or TRBD2 (5 bases each). CDR1 and CDR2 from the germline V gene are KGHSH and LQKENI. The CDR3 spans 13 residues. The ends were cut back, 8 bases at V and 4 bases at J, with 15 bases in the middle. The CDR3 loop is CASTLFGAYEQYF. Written as DNA, the CDR3 is TGTGCCAGCACACTCTTCGGGGCTTACGAGCAGTACTTC.